These 27 T cell receptor beta chains originate from one sample sequenced in a study of control samples from healthy donors and cancer patients. Libraries were prepared by immunoSEQ multiplex PCR; TCRdb keeps only in-frame clonotypes and omits some of them. This sample carries roughly 130,000 clones, 90% to 95% of them seen once, and the ten largest clones take approximately 1.7%. Sequenced input: PBMCs. The receptors shown here come from a man over 45 with head and neck cancer.

This chain uses TRBV24-1 with TRBJ2-2, with D possibly TRBD1 on 6 matching bases. The V and J ends lost 4 bases and 5 bases respectively, with 10 bases between them. CDR1 and CDR2 (germline): KGHDR, SFDVKD. The CDR3 extends over 14 amino acids. The CDR3 protein is CATSETGFTGELFF. Here the CDR3 DNA reads TGTGCCACCAGTGAGACAGGATTTACCGGGGAGCTGTTTTTT.

The CDR3 region is CSVGTGFQETQYF. DNA for the CDR3: TGCAGCGTTGGGACGGGGTTCCAAGAGACCCAGTACTTC. This sequence joins TRBV29-1 and TRBJ2-5; D perhaps matches TRBD2 (5 bases). V lost 4 bases to trimming and J lost 1 base, with 10 bases between them. CDR1 SQVTM and CDR2 ANQGSEA come from the germline V gene. The CDR3 spans 13 residues.

The chain combines TRBV9 with TRBJ2-2; D gene ambiguous. Germline V gene lookup returns CDR1 SGDLS and CDR2 YYNGEE. V was trimmed by 5 bases and J by 1 base, leaving 9 bases between them. The CDR3 has 14 amino acids. CDR3: CASRKFGNTGELFF. In nucleotides, the CDR3 is TGTGCCAGCAGGAAGTTCGGGAACACCGGGGAGCTGTTTTTT.

J is TRBJ1-5 and V is TRBV6-7, with D tentatively TRBD1 (5 bases). TRBV6-7 is known as an ORF, though its function is uncertain. CDR3 size: 17 residues. Trimming removed 11 bases from V and 0 bases from J, with 23 bases in between. The DNA of the CDR3 is TGTGCCCATCGATGGGACGAGGGCGGAGATAGCAATCAGCCCCAGCATTTT. Its protein product is CAHRWDEGGDSNQPQHF.

The V gene is TRBV7-9, the J gene TRBJ1-1; no clear D gene. Germline V CDR1 and CDR2: SEHNR, FQNEAQ (reference sequence). CDR3 size: 11 residues. The germline V and J ends were trimmed by 4 bases and 8 bases, with 8 bases remaining between them. For the CDR3, the DNA is TGTGCCAGCAGCTCACTGATGGAAGCTTTCTTT. It is translated as CASSSLMEAFF.

The chain is built from TRBV5-6 and TRBJ1-5, with D tentatively TRBD1 (5 bases). Trimming stripped 4 bases from V and 1 base from J, with 12 bases between. Germline CDR1 SGHDT, CDR2 YYEEEE. This CDR3 contains 15 residues. CDR3 sequence (DNA): TGTGCCAGCAGCCGGGCGGGGGACAGCAATCAGCCCCAGCATTTT. Its translation is CASSRAGDSNQPQHF.

This chain's CDR3 is CASSSTSYPGQTSFRSSDTQYF. The CDR3 DNA sequence: TGCGCCAGCAGCTCAACCTCTTACCCGGGACAGACGAGCTTTCGCTCTTCAGATACGCAGTATTTT. J is TRBJ2-3 and V is TRBV5-1; 7 positions match TRBD1. CDR1 is SGHRS and CDR2 is YFSETQ in the germline V gene. This CDR3 is 22 amino acids long. The ends lost 3 bases at V and 4 bases at J; junction bases unmatched: 29.

The genes are TRBV5-1 and TRBJ2-1; 14 bases map to TRBD2. V lost 3 bases and J lost 0; bases outside the gene matches: 5. Per germline, CDR1 SGHRS and CDR2 YFSETQ. The CDR3 spans 18 residues. In DNA form, the CDR3 reads TGCGCCAGCAGCTCCGGGACTAGCGGGGGTCTCTCCTACAATGAGCAGTTCTTC. Translation: CASSSGTSGGLSYNEQFF.

This chain joins TRBV24-1 and TRBJ2-3; D call uncertain. The CDR3 is made up of 14 amino acids. The germline CDR1 and CDR2 sequences are KGHDR and SFDVKD. V lost 0 bases and J lost 0, with 3 bases in between. The DNA for the CDR3 is TGTGCCACCAGTGATTTGGACAGCACAGATACGCAGTATTTT. Translating it yields CATSDLDSTDTQYF.

This clone appeared once. The chain couples TRBV7-2 to TRBJ2-3, with 7 bases matching TRBD2. Germline V lookup: CDR1 SGHTA, CDR2 FQGNSA. With 7 bases clipped from V and 1 base from J, the junction kept 8 bases outside the gene matches. The CDR3 is 15 residues long. As DNA, the CDR3 is TGTGCCAGCACCCTACTAGCGTGGGGCACAGATACGCAGTATTTT. This sequence encodes CASTLLAWGTDTQYF.

The rearrangement links TRBV4-1 to TRBJ1-5, with TRBD1 identical over 7 bases. Germline-derived CDR1 and CDR2 are MGHRA and YSYEKL. J was trimmed by 1 base and V by 0 bases; bases with no gene match: 6. The CDR3 covers 17 residues. The CDR3 DNA reads TGCGCCAGCAGCCAAGAGATAGGGGGCTTGAGCAATCAGCCCCAGCATTTT. It translates to CASSQEIGGLSNQPQHF.

The chain recombines TRBV30 with TRBJ2-2; possible D gene TRBD1, 5 bases. CDR3 length equals 15 residues. The germline CDR1 and CDR2 sequences are GTSNPN and SVGIG (reference sequence). V gave up 3 bases and J gave up 5 bases, with 16 bases separating them. The CDR3 bases are TGTGCCTGGAGCCTTTTTACTCAGGGAACCGGGGAGCTGTTTTTT. Its protein product is CAWSLFTQGTGELFF.

This clone was seen more than once but under ten times. The chain uses TRBV6-2 or TRBV6-3 and TRBJ1-2, with a possible D match to TRBD1 (5 bases). CDR3 length: 14 residues. V dropped 2 bases and J dropped 2 bases, with 9 bases sitting between them. Germline CDR1 and CDR2: MNHEY and SVGEGT. In DNA form, the CDR3 reads TGTGCCAGCAGTTACGAGGGGCTCAACTATGGCTACACCTTC. Its translation is CASSYEGLNYGYTF.

V is TRBV5-1 and J is TRBJ2-3; possibly TRBD1 or TRBD2 for D (5 bases each). The CDR3 sequence is 13 residues long. V was cut by 4 bases and J by 0 bases, with 6 bases left in between. The germline CDR1 and CDR2 sequences are SGHRS and YFSETQ. The CDR3 protein is CASSGGSTDTQYF. CDR3 coding DNA: TGCGCCAGCAGCGGGGGAAGCACAGATACGCAGTATTTT. The full variable domain, its missing parts supplied by reference TRBV5-1 and TRBJ2-3, is KAGVTQTPRYLIKTRGQQVTLSCSPISGHRSVSWYQQTPGQGLQFLFEYFSETQRNKGNFPGRFSGRQFSNSRSEMNVSTLELGDSALYLCASSGGSTDTQYFGPGTRLTVL.

The chain joins TRBV6-1 to TRBJ2-7; maybe TRBD2 (6 bases). The V end was cut by 1 base, the J end by 2 bases, with 12 bases between. From germline, CDR1 is MNHNS and CDR2 SASEGT. This CDR3 comprises 15 residues. The CDR3 loop reads CASSEEGRLAYEQYF. The DNA of the CDR3 is TGTGCCAGCAGTGAAGAGGGGCGACTAGCCTACGAGCAGTACTTC.

The chain carries TRBV6-2 or TRBV6-3 and TRBJ1-4; D might be TRBD1 (6 bases). CDR1 MNHEY and CDR2 SVGEGT come from the germline V gene. The V gene lost 0 bases and the J gene lost 4 bases, with 15 bases spanning the gap. The length of the CDR3 is 17 residues. The CDR3 coding sequence is TGTGCCAGCAGTTACTCTTCGGACAGCGATTTTAATGAAAAACTGTTTTTT. The encoded protein is CASSYSSDSDFNEKLFF.

This clone was counted a single time. The V gene is TRBV3-1 (or the pseudogene TRBV3-2), the J gene TRBJ2-7; 8 bases align to TRBD1. The trim removed 4 bases at V and 5 bases at J, leaving 13 bases unmatched. This CDR3 spans 16 amino acids. Germline lookup yields CDR1 LGHDT and CDR2 YNNKEL (reference sequence). DNA of the CDR3: TGTGCCAGCAGCCTTCGCCTCCAGGGGGCAAGGAACGAGCAGTACTTC. Protein sequence: CASSLRLQGARNEQYF.

The J gene is TRBJ2-1, the V gene TRBV21-1; the D call in the table, TRBD2, was not verified against the DNA. TRBV21-1 is tagged as a pseudogene. The CDR3 length is 15 residues. CDR3 nucleotides: TGTGCCAGCCTCCACTCGGGGGGGCCAGAGAGTGAGCAGTTCTTC. This sequence encodes CASLHSGGPESEQFF.

V gene TRBV5-1 combines with J gene TRBJ2-3; possible D gene TRBD2, 6 bases. The CDR3 totals 13 residues. V shed 4 bases and J shed 8 bases, with 14 bases lying between them. Looked up from germline, CDR1 is SGHRS and CDR2 is YFSETQ. The CDR3 loop is CASSPGGGFTQYF. The CDR3 coding sequence is TGCGCCAGCAGCCCCGGAGGAGGGTTTACGCAGTATTTT.

The table lists this clone with a count of one. The chain carries TRBV12-3 or TRBV12-4 and TRBJ2-1; D ambiguous. V was pared by 5 bases and J by 9 bases, with 14 bases between. The CDR3 extends over 13 amino acids. This chain's CDR3 is CASSRALGREQFF. For the CDR3, the DNA is TGTGCCAGCAGTCGGGCCCTGGGCCGTGAGCAGTTCTTC.

This CDR3 is CASSLAETQYF. In DNA, the CDR3 is TGTGCCAGCAGCTTGGCGGAGACCCAGTACTTC. This chain uses TRBV11-2 with TRBJ2-5; the D is unclear. Trimming removed 3 bases from V and 5 bases from J, with 4 bases in between. The CDR3 spans 11 residues. Germline lookup yields CDR1 SGHAT and CDR2 FQNNGV.

The chain is built from TRBV5-1 and TRBJ1-3, with D perhaps TRBD1 (5 bases). The CDR3 totals 16 residues. CDR1 and CDR2 (germline): SGHRS, YFSETQ. Deletions cut 4 bases from V and 4 bases from J, with 18 bases between. The CDR3 sequence: CASSAVTGMGGNTIYF. The CDR3 DNA reads TGCGCCAGCAGCGCCGTTACAGGAATGGGCGGAAACACCATATATTTT.

V gene TRBV5-4 combines with J gene TRBJ2-7; 13 bases are shared with TRBD2. CDR3 length equals 16 residues. V lost 4 bases, J lost 3 bases, and 7 bases stayed unmatched. Germline lookup yields CDR1 SGHNT and CDR2 YYREEE (reference sequence). For the CDR3, the DNA is TGTGCCAGCAGCAGGAGGACTAGCGGGGGCCTCTACGAGCAGTACTTC. Protein: CASSRRTSGGLYEQYF.

V is TRBV7-9 and J is TRBJ2-3; D is perhaps TRBD1 (5 bases). Between the trimmed V and J ends, which lost 7 bases and 1 base, there was a span of 15 bases. CDR1 is SEHNR, CDR2 FQNEAQ, per germline (reference sequence). The CDR3 runs 15 residues. The CDR3 DNA is TGTGCCAGCACCAACAGGCAGGGTGGCACAGATACGCAGTATTTT. Translated, it gives CASTNRQGGTDTQYF. Full variable domain (missing parts from reference TRBV7-9 and TRBJ2-3): DTGVSQNPRHKITKRGQNVTFRCDPISEHNRLYWYRQTLGQGPEFLTYFQNEAQLEKSRLLSDRFSAERPKGSFSTLEIQRTEQGDSAMYLCASTNRQGGTDTQYFGPGTRLTVL.

The J gene is TRBJ2-1, the V gene TRBV27, with TRBD1 as a possible D gene (6 bases). V was cut by 5 bases and J by 12 bases, with 17 bases left in between. The germline CDR1 and CDR2 sequences are MNHEY and SMNVEV (reference sequence). This CDR3 has 13 amino acids. CDR3 sequence reads: CASSQSRDTGQFF. CDR3 sequence (DNA): TGTGCCAGCAGTCAGTCCCGGGACACAGGGCAGTTCTTC.

The V and J genes are TRBV4-3 and TRBJ1-1; no clear D. V lost 0 bases and J 2 bases, leaving 7 bases between the germline ends. The CDR3 loop spans 14 amino acids. CDR1 LGHNA and CDR2 YSLEER come from the germline V gene. The CDR3 sequence is CASSQDISNTEAFF. In DNA, the CDR3 is TGCGCCAGCAGCCAAGACATCTCCAACACTGAAGCTTTCTTT.

V and J are TRBV7-3 and TRBJ1-1; D ambiguous. This CDR3 spans 13 amino acids. Between the trimmed V and J ends, which lost 1 base and 1 base, there was a span of 4 bases. Germline V lookup: CDR1 SGHTA, CDR2 FQGTGA. The chain's CDR3 is CASSLSENTEAFF. In DNA form, the CDR3 reads TGTGCCAGCAGCTTAAGCGAGAACACTGAAGCTTTCTTT. Complete variable domain (other parts from reference TRBV7-3 and TRBJ1-1): GAGVSQTPSNKVTEKGKYVELRCDPISGHTALYWYRQSLGQGPEFLIYFQGTGAADDSGLPNDRFFAVRPEGSVSTLKIQRTERGDSAVYLCASSLSENTEAFFGQGTRLTVV.